This entry concerns a single T cell receptor beta chain. The CDR3 consists of 14 residues. Germline values: CDR1 SQVTM, CDR2 ANQGSEA. V lost 5 bases, J lost 4 bases, and 9 bases stayed unmatched. These data come from a study of blood T cell repertoires in COVID-19. Across the whole study: Whether acute or convalescent, the COVID-19 samples came from the United States, Italy and Spain.

The data were produced by immunoSEQ multiplex PCR, yet TCRdb's version contains in-frame clones alone and is incomplete. The sample has about 240,000 clones, 80% to 90% seen once. The source is a woman in her 30s who had recovered from COVID-19. The rearrangement joins TRBV29-1 to TRBJ1-1; 8 bases map to TRBD1. The sequenced sample consisted of PBMCs or T cells enriched from blood (not recorded which). CDR3 DNA: TGCAGCGTTAAACAAACAGGGGGTAGCACTGAAGCTTTCTTT. Protein sequence: CSVKQTGGSTEAFF.